This T cell receptor beta chain appears in the sequencing data of a study of CD8+ T cells in alopecia areata. As the sequencing template, cDNA was produced by extracting RNA and reverse transcribing it. Profiling relied on immunoSEQ multiplex PCR, and the TCRdb table lists in-frame clones only, not all of them. The table lists about 97,000 clones, about two fifths of them singletons. The CDR3 runs to 13 residues. Germline CDR1 is SQVTM and CDR2 is ANQGSEA. Trimming cost V 7 bases and J 1 base, with 12 bases left between them. General study findings and limits: The study found higher clonality in lesional than normal scalp, especially in alopecia totalis/universalis. Researchers reported that TCR sharing among patients proved less clear than in mice, possibly HLA-linked.

This clone was observed a handful of times. Its antigen is not identified. The receptor was derived from a human donor with alopecia areata. Sequenced sample: CD4+ T cells sorted from blood. This sequence joins TRBV29-1 and TRBJ2-3; D is possibly TRBD1 (5 bases). In DNA, the CDR3 is TGCAGCGCCACCAGGGCTGGCACAGATACGCAGTATTTT. It yields the protein CSATRAGTDTQYF.